This is a list of T cell receptor beta chains from one sample in a study of T cells in tuberculosis. Repertoires were generated with immunoSEQ multiplex PCR, while TCRdb's copy carries only in-frame clones and drops some. This sample has roughly 34,000 clones; about 83% occur once, and the top ten carry roughly 5%. Sequencing used PBMCs, obtained at tuberculosis diagnosis. The receptors shown here come from an adult with tuberculosis. Each CDR3 is given with its conserved first and last residue. Each record gives: J gene, V gene, D gene, clone size, CDR3 DNA, CDR3 protein. A D gene is named only where the DNA matches it firmly. The listing skips clone size in some rows; elsewhere it reads once, few, many or a size class.

TRBJ2-5 | TRBV5-4 | TRBD1 | NA | TGTGCCAGCAGCTCGATAACAGGGGCCCCCGAGACCCAGTACTTC | CASSSITGAPETQYF
TRBJ1-2 | TRBV21-1 | NA | NA | TGTGCCAGCAGCAAAGGACGCCCATACAGGGTCTATGGCTACACCTTC | CASSKGRPYRVYGYTF
TRBJ1-1 | TRBV15 | NA | NA | TGTGCCACCAGCAGAGATATTGCAGACACTGAAGCTTTCTTT | CATSRDIADTEAFF
TRBJ2-6 | TRBV4-1 | NA | NA | TGCGCCAGCAGCCAAGACTGGAGAGCTTGGCCCCCCGGGGCCAACGTCCTGACTTTC | CASSQDWRAWPPGANVLTF
TRBJ2-7 | TRBV18 | TRBD2 | NA | TGTGCCAGCTCACCCCGAGGACTAGCGGATCCCTACGAGCAGTACTTC | CASSPRGLADPYEQYF
TRBJ1-1 | TRBV30 | NA | NA | TGTGCCTGGAACCTGCCCTGGACAACTGAAGCTTTCTTT | CAWNLPWTTEAFF
TRBJ2-7 | TRBV7-8 | NA | NA | TGTGCCAGCAGCCCCCTCCGGGTGATTTCCTACGAGCAGTACTTC | CASSPLRVISYEQYF
TRBJ2-5 | TRBV4-1 | TRBD2 | NA | TGCGCCAGCAGCCAAGATCTGCGGGGGATAGAGACCCAGTACTTC | CASSQDLRGIETQYF
TRBJ2-1 | TRBV19 | NA | NA | TGTGCCAGTAGTCTCTACAATGAGCAGTTCTTC | CASSLYNEQFF
TRBJ2-3 | TRBV11-3 | NA | NA | TGTGCCAGCAGCCAACAAGGGGTAGGAGATACGCAGTATTTT | CASSQQGVGDTQYF
TRBJ1-4 | TRBV19 | TRBD1 | NA | TGTGCCAGTATGATGGACAGGGGTGGTGAAAAACTGTTTTTT | CASMMDRGGEKLFF
TRBJ1-2 | TRBV15 | NA | NA | TGTGCCACCAGCAGAGATCTGGCAGATAACTATGGCTACACCTTC | CATSRDLADNYGYTF
TRBJ2-1 | TRBV9 | TRBD2 | NA | TGTGCCAGCAGCGTAGGTCTAGCGGGGGGGATCAATGAGCAGTTCTTC | CASSVGLAGGINEQFF
TRBJ2-3 | TRBV5-4 | NA | NA | TGTGCCAGCAGCTTAGGGGGGGGGAGCACAGATACGCAGTATTTT | CASSLGGGSTDTQYF
TRBJ2-5 | TRBV5-6 | NA | NA | TGTGCCAGCAGCTTGTATATCGAGACCCAGTACTTC | CASSLYIETQYF
TRBJ1-4 | TRBV6-6 | TRBD1 | NA | TGTGCCAGCAGTTACGGGACAGGGGGCAGTGAAAAACTGTTTTTT | CASSYGTGGSEKLFF
TRBJ2-6 | TRBV6-5 | NA | NA | TGTGCCAGCAGTCCGCCAGTCTCTGGGGCCAACGTCCTGACTTTC | CASSPPVSGANVLTF
TRBJ2-7 | TRBV5-1 | TRBD1 | NA | TGCGCCAGCAGCCTACCCGGGACAGGGTCGGACGAGCAGTACTTC | CASSLPGTGSDEQYF
TRBJ2-7 | TRBV5-1 | NA | NA | TGCGCCAGCAGCTCCCAGGGGGGTGAGCAGTACTTC | CASSSQGGEQYF
TRBJ1-6 | TRBV5-1 | TRBD1 | NA | TGCGCCAGCAGCTTGGTCCCCGACAGGGGTTATAATTCACCCCTCCACTTT | CASSLVPDRGYNSPLHF
TRBJ1-4 | TRBV18 | NA | NA | TGTGCCAGCTCACCGTTAGCTAATGAAAAACTGTTTTTT | CASSPLANEKLFF
TRBJ2-7 | TRBV11-2 | TRBD2 | NA | TGTGCCAGCAGCTTGATCGGACTAGCGGGGGGGCCGGCCGGAGTTGTGCAGTACTTC | CASSLIGLAGGPAGVVQYF
TRBJ1-1 | TRBV11-2 | NA | once | TGTGCCAGCAGCTTAGGGCTGAACACTGAAGCTTTCTTT | CASSLGLNTEAFF
TRBJ1-2 | TRBV6-4 | TRBD1 | NA | TGTGCCAGCAGTGACCAGATAGGGACAGGGCCCTATGGCTACACCTTC | CASSDQIGTGPYGYTF
TRBJ2-1 | TRBV11-2 | NA | NA | TGTGCCAGCAGCTACCCTGAAGCAGGGCAATTTCGGATTGAGCAGTTCTTC | CASSYPEAGQFRIEQFF
TRBJ1-5 | TRBV15 | NA | few | TGTGCCACCAGCAGAGATCGAGAGACAGGCAATCAGCCCCAGCATTTT | CATSRDRETGNQPQHF
TRBJ2-3 | TRBV19 | NA | NA | TGTGCCAGTAGTATGGCGGGCACAGATACGCAGTATTTT | CASSMAGTDTQYF
TRBJ2-3 | TRBV5-1 | NA | NA | TGCGCCAGCAGCTTGGTGGGGGGGCCTTCAGATACGCAGTATTTT | CASSLVGGPSDTQYF
TRBJ2-7 | TRBV5-4 | NA | NA | TGTGCCAGCAGCTTGGTGGGCGGGGAGAAATACGAGCAGTACTTC | CASSLVGGEKYEQYF
TRBJ2-5 | TRBV25-1 | NA | NA | TGTGCCAGCAGTGAATCGACTAGTTACGAGACCCAGTACTTC | CASSESTSYETQYF
TRBJ1-1 | TRBV5-1 | NA | NA | TGCGCCAGCAGCTTGGACGGGACTGAAGCTTTCTTT | CASSLDGTEAFF
TRBJ1-2 | TRBV28 | NA | NA | TGTGCCAGCAATCCGGGTGTTGACTATGGCTACACCTTC | CASNPGVDYGYTF
TRBJ2-1 | TRBV18 | NA | NA | TGTGCCAGCTCAGGGCCTACATGGAGGAATGAGCAGTTCTTC | CASSGPTWRNEQFF
TRBJ2-1 | TRBV30 | TRBD2 | NA | TGTGCCTGGATCGGTAGGACTAGCCACGACAATGAGCAGTTCTTC | CAWIGRTSHDNEQFF
TRBJ2-1 | TRBV7-6 | TRBD2 | NA | TGTGCCAGCAGCTTGGGGCTAGCGGGGGGTTACAATGAGCAGTTCTTC | CASSLGLAGGYNEQFF
TRBJ1-5 | TRBV4-1 | TRBD1 | NA | TGCGCCAGCAGTGGACAGGGGGGATCGAGCAATCAGCCCCAGCATTTT | CASSGQGGSSNQPQHF
TRBJ2-2 | TRBV7-2 | TRBD2 | NA | TGTGCCAGCAAGAGCGGGAGTCGAACCGGGGAGCTGTTTTTT | CASKSGSRTGELFF
TRBJ1-1 | TRBV6-1 | NA | NA | TGTGCCAGCAGTGAACAGAACCAGATGAACACTGAAGCTTTCTTT | CASSEQNQMNTEAFF
TRBJ1-2 | TRBV9 | NA | NA | TGTGCCAGCGAGGGTATCGGCTACACCTTC | CASEGIGYTF
TRBJ1-1 | TRBV5-1 | NA | NA | TGCGCCAGCAGCTTGGGGGCGGCGGGGAACACTGAAGCTTTCTTT | CASSLGAAGNTEAFF
TRBJ2-7 | TRBV6-6 | TRBD1 | NA | TGTGCCAGCAGTTCCATACAGGGGAACTACGAGCAGTACTTC | CASSSIQGNYEQYF
TRBJ2-7 | TRBV2 | TRBD2 | once | TGTGCCAGCAGCCCTTCCCCCCTAGCGGGGCGTAGCTCCTACGAGCAGTACTTC | CASSPSPLAGRSSYEQYF
TRBJ2-7 | TRBV5-1 | NA | NA | TGCGCCAGCAGCTTGGAGGCCAGGGCATGGAACGAGCAGTACTTC | CASSLEARAWNEQYF
TRBJ1-3 | TRBV28 | NA | once | TGTGCCAGCAGTAGATTGGGTTCCGGGACTGGGCCAAGGGCGTCTGGAAACACCATATATTTT | CASSRLGSGTGPRASGNTIYF
TRBJ2-2 | TRBV28 | NA | NA | TGTGCCAGCAGTTTTATAAACACCGGGGAGCTGTTTTTT | CASSFINTGELFF
TRBJ1-4 | TRBV27 | NA | NA | TGTGCCAGCAGTCAACAGGCCCTGGGTGAAAAACTGTTTTTT | CASSQQALGEKLFF
TRBJ2-5 | TRBV7-2 | TRBD2 | NA | TGTGCCAGCAGGCATCCTAGCGGGGGGGCGGAGACCCAGTACTTC | CASRHPSGGAETQYF
TRBJ2-3 | TRBV4-1 | TRBD2 | NA | TGCGCCAGCAGCCAAGATCCTGAGGGAGGGACCCCGAATACGCAGTATTTT | CASSQDPEGGTPNTQYF
TRBJ2-5 | TRBV18 | NA | NA | TGTGCCAGCTCCCCGAACGGCCAAGAGACCCAGTACTTC | CASSPNGQETQYF
TRBJ1-6 | TRBV25-1 | NA | NA | TGTGCCAGCAGTGACGACGGGGGGTATAATTCACCCCTCCACTTT | CASSDDGGYNSPLHF
TRBJ1-2 | TRBV9 | NA | NA | TGTGCCAGCAGCGAAAGCTCGCGGGGCTACACCTTC | CASSESSRGYTF
TRBJ1-2 | TRBV19 | TRBD1 | NA | TGTGCCAGTAGGGACAGGGGGTTGGGCTACACCTTC | CASRDRGLGYTF
TRBJ2-1 | TRBV7-3 | TRBD2 | NA | TGTGCCAGCAGCAAATCCGGGACTAGCGGGGATGGTTGGCAGTTCTTC | CASSKSGTSGDGWQFF